The clone carrying this T cell receptor (beta chain) was observed a handful of times. Its specificity is unknown. This sample was taken from a study of T cells in Graves' hyperthyroidism and ophthalmopathy. In the study overall: Once the initial diagnosis was made, peripheral blood was obtained before any treatment.

RNA transcripts were the template for amplifying TCR beta CDR3 regions. First-round RT-PCR of the TCR CDR3 relied on the HTBI primer set. MiXCR was run by TCRdb on the multiplex PCR reads, yielding one entry per CDR3 protein. The data show about 640,000 distinct CDR3 sequences, around 21% seen once. Broader study findings: Blood samples included most of the expanded thyroid clonotypes exceeding 0.001. Through a model of 13 V-J features, ophthalmopathy was separated from stable hyperthyroidism.

The specimen was blood. This receptor was identified in a man aged 30-40 years with Graves' ophthalmopathy.

The CDR3 region has the DNA TGTGCCAGCAGCCTCTCGGACGATTCCTACAATGAGCAGTTCTTC. This sequence encodes CASSLSDDSYNEQFF. The rearrangement uses TRBV12-3 or TRBV12-4 and TRBJ2-1; the D is unclear. CDR3 size: 15 residues. The V and J ends lost 6 bases and 1 base respectively, with 13 bases between them.